This T cell receptor beta chain was observed in a study of human T cells and chemical hapten exposure. Documented time point: pre-sensitization, week 0. Specified treatment: therapeutic diphenylcyclopropenone sensitization with weekly scalp DPC. MiXCR was run by TCRdb on the RACE reads, yielding one entry per CDR3 protein. The table has approximately 400,000 distinct CDR3 sequences, 4.5% to 5.5% seen once. This clonotype was observed a few times. Per germline, CDR1 GTSNPN and CDR2 SVGIG (reference sequence). V gave up 4 bases and J gave up 4 bases; unmatched junction bases: 8. CDR3 length: 15 residues.

The input for sequencing was whole blood, taken in connection with sensitization to the hapten diphenylcyclopropenone (DPC). The rearrangement links TRBV30 to TRBJ2-1, with 9 positions matching TRBD2. The clonotype originates from a woman aged 45-60 years with alopecia areata. Some clones in this sample may be carry-over from other donors' samples. CDR3 loop: CAWTPRTSVYNEQFF. DNA for the CDR3: TGTGCCTGGACTCCACGGACTAGCGTTTACAATGAGCAGTTCTTC.